These 14 T cell receptor beta chains were all obtained from the same sample, sequenced in a study of T cells after yellow fever vaccination. TCRdb redid the calling of the 5' RACE reads with MiXCR, one entry per CDR3 protein. The sample comprises 320,000 or so distinct CDR3 sequences, around 8.1% of which are singletons, and around 17% rests with the top ten. This specimen consisted of PBMCs, obtained roughly 47 days after the first yellow fever vaccination. These receptors came from a man between 18 and 29 years old who received the YFV17D yellow fever vaccine.

This clonotype was detected many times. CDR3 nucleotide sequence: TGTGCCAGCAGCCGGCCCGGGACAGGGGATGAAAAACTGTTTTTT. Protein sequence: CASSRPGTGDEKLFF. V gene TRBV7-9 combines with J gene TRBJ1-4, with 10 nucleotides matching TRBD1. Germline CDR1 is SEHNR and CDR2 is FQNEAQ (reference sequence). Unmatched junction bases numbered 6, after V lost 5 bases and J lost 6 bases. The CDR3 spans 15 residues.

The chain links TRBV6-2 or TRBV6-3 to TRBJ1-1; the D is unclear. There are 16 residues in the CDR3. CDR1 is MNHEY, CDR2 SVGEGT, per germline. V lost 0 bases and J lost 3, with 14 bases in between. The CDR3 nucleotides are TGTGCCAGCAGTTACTCGACGGTCAAGGGATACACTGAAGCTTTCTTT. As protein: CASSYSTVKGYTEAFF.

This clonotype was counted only a few times. The chain is built from TRBV29-1 and TRBJ1-3; D is unclear. V lost 5 bases, J lost 0 bases, and 5 bases lay in between. Germline CDR1 is SQVTM and CDR2 is ANQGSEA. The CDR3 contains 12 residues. CDR3 in amino acids: CSVKTSGNTIYF. CDR3 DNA sequence: TGCAGCGTTAAAACCTCTGGAAACACCATATATTTT.

The J gene is TRBJ2-1, the V gene TRBV7-2; D assignment may be TRBD1 or TRBD2 (5 bases each). The V end lost 5 bases, the J end lost 10 bases, and 15 bases lay between the germline ends. Germline V gene lookup returns CDR1 SGHTA and CDR2 FQGNSA. The length of the CDR3 is 13 residues. The CDR3 DNA follows: TGTGCCAGCAGCCGCGGGTCCTGGACAGAGCAGTTCTTC. Encoded protein: CASSRGSWTEQFF.

This clonotype has only a few counts. The chain links TRBV11-2 to TRBJ2-2, with D possibly being TRBD1 or TRBD2 (6 bases each). The germline V and J ends were trimmed by 4 bases and 2 bases, with 17 bases remaining between them. The CDR3 extends over 17 amino acids. CDR1 SGHAT and CDR2 FQNNGV come from the germline V gene. CDR3 sequence: CASSYGRGGLNTGELFF. The DNA for the CDR3 is TGTGCCAGCAGCTACGGTAGAGGGGGGCTTAACACCGGGGAGCTGTTTTTT.

The gene calls are TRBV18 and TRBJ2-2; no definite D call. V lost 0 bases to trimming and J lost 3 bases, with 8 bases between them. Germline V gene sequence: CDR1 KGHSH, CDR2 LQKENI. CDR3 size: 15 residues. The CDR3 loop is CASSPPARYTGELFF. In nucleotides, the CDR3 is TGTGCCAGCTCACCACCGGCCAGATACACCGGGGAGCTGTTTTTT.

In this sample, this clonotype turned up many times. The chain recombines TRBV6-5 with TRBJ2-7; D assignment may be TRBD1 or TRBD2 (7 bases each). Trimming pared 4 bases from V and 5 bases from J, leaving 18 bases between. Germline values: CDR1 MNHEY, CDR2 SVGAGI. The CDR3 extends over 15 amino acids. The CDR3 spells CASSSAGGGRNEQYF. CDR3 bases: TGTGCCAGCAGTTCCGCAGGGGGGGGCCGGAACGAGCAGTACTTC.

The rearrangement uses TRBV12-3 or TRBV12-4 and TRBJ1-5, with D possibly matching TRBD1 (5 bases). This CDR3 has 17 amino acids. Trimming left V 1 base short and J 6 bases short, with 19 bases between. CDR3 protein: CASSLVALGVKGQPQHF. For the CDR3, the DNA is TGTGCCAGCAGTTTAGTAGCTTTAGGGGTAAAGGGTCAGCCCCAGCATTTT.

This clonotype was counted ten times or more. The chain combines TRBV5-1 with TRBJ2-3, with 7 bases fitting TRBD1. V trimming: 4 bases; J trimming: 3 bases; junction bases outside the gene matches: 11. Germline V gene data show CDR1 as SGHRS and CDR2 as YFSETQ. The CDR3 is 16 amino acids. The CDR3 nucleotides read TGCGCCAGCAGCGAGGGGGCCGGGATAGTAACAGATACGCAGTATTTT. Translating it yields CASSEGAGIVTDTQYF.

This clonotype was counted at least ten times. The chain has TRBV27 and TRBJ1-1; 10 bases fit TRBD1. V lost 5 bases, J lost 2 bases, and 5 bases stayed unmatched. The CDR3 has 15 amino acids. Germline CDR1 reads MNHEY; CDR2 reads SMNVEV (reference sequence). The CDR3 region is CASSLGTGANTEAFF. CDR3 nucleotides: TGTGCCAGCAGTCTGGGGACAGGGGCAAACACTGAAGCTTTCTTT.

This clonotype appeared a few times. The chain links TRBV11-1 to TRBJ2-7; a weak D match, TRBD1 (6 bases). This CDR3 is built from 13 residues. Germline lookup yields CDR1 SGHAT and CDR2 FQDESV (reference sequence). V was cut by 5 bases and J by 3 bases, with 11 bases left in between. This CDR3 is CASSANRDYEQYV. The CDR3 region has the DNA TGTGCCAGCAGCGCAAACAGGGACTACGAGCAGTACGTC.

This clonotype was seen only a few times. The chain uses TRBV7-2 and TRBJ2-5; D unclear. The CDR3 totals 13 residues. Germline assignment: CDR1 SGHTA and CDR2 FQGNSA. Deletions cut 2 bases from V and 5 bases from J, with 9 bases between. The CDR3 nucleotides are TGTGCCAGCAGCTTATATGGCTGGGAGACCCAGTACTTC. Amino acids: CASSLYGWETQYF.

J is TRBJ1-2 and V is TRBV3-1; D remains ambiguous. The CDR3 is made up of 12 amino acids. CDR1 is LGHDT, CDR2 YNNKEL, per germline (reference sequence). V shed 3 bases and J shed 6 bases, with 8 bases lying between them. As DNA, the CDR3 is TGTGCCAGCAGCCACTTATTAAATGGCTACACCTTC. Its translation is CASSHLLNGYTF. Combining the CDR3 with reference TRBV3-1 and TRBJ1-2 gives the whole variable domain DTAVSQTPKYLVTQMGNDKSIKCEQNLGHDTMYWYKQDSKKFLKIMFSYNNKELIINETVPNRFSPKSPDKAHLNLHINSLELGDSAVYFCASSHLLNGYTFGSGTRLTVV.

The genes are TRBV10-3 and TRBJ2-7; possibly TRBD2 for D (6 bases). The germline CDR1 and CDR2 sequences are ENHRY and SYGVKD. Trimming removed 10 bases from V and 2 bases from J, with 27 bases in between. The CDR3 runs 17 residues. The CDR3 DNA reads TGTGCCACGAGCGCGGGAAAGGGGAGTACAACCACCTACGAGCAGTACTTC. Amino acid sequence: CATSAGKGSTTTYEQYF.